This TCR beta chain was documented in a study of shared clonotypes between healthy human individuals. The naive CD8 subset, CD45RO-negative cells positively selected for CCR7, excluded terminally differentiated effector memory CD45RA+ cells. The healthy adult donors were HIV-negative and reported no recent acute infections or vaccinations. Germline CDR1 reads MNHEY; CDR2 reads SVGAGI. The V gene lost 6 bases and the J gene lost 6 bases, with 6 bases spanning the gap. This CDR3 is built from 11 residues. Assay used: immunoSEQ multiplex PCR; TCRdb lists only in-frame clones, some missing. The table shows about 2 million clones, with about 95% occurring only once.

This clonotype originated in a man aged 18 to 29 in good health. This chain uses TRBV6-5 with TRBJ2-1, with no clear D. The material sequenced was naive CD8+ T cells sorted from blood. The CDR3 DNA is TGTGCCAGCAGCCAGAGCAATGAGCAGTTCTTC. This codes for CASSQSNEQFF.